The 13 T cell receptor beta chains listed next were all sequenced from one sample in a study of PD-1 blockade in classical Hodgkin lymphoma. Brentuximab vedotin exposure varied among the patients, all of whom had relapsed after autologous stem cell transplantation. Sequenced by immunoSEQ multiplex PCR; TCRdb stores in-frame clones only, minus some. The data show 25,000 to 35,000 clones, about 71% seen once. Material: peripheral blood mononuclear cells (PBMCs), obtained before the second cycle of nivolumab. The receptors originated from a human donor with classical Hodgkin lymphoma.

This clone was seen a few times. V gene TRBV28 combines with J gene TRBJ1-6; 8 bases are a match to TRBD1. Trimming removed 4 bases from V and 7 bases from J; junction bases left unmatched: 9. The germline CDR1 and CDR2 sequences are MDHEN and SYDVKM. The length of the CDR3 is 16 residues. CDR3 in DNA: TGTGCCAGCAGTTCACCTCTGACAGGGGCAAATTCACCCCTCCACTTT. As protein: CASSSPLTGANSPLHF.

This rearrangement joins TRBV7-2 to TRBJ1-4; possible D gene TRBD1, 5 bases. Per germline, CDR1 SGHTA and CDR2 FQGNSA. This CDR3 spans 13 amino acids. V lost 5 bases to trimming and J lost 8 bases, with 12 bases between them. In nucleotides, the CDR3 is TGTGCCAGCAGCGCGGGGGGAAAGGAAAAACTGTTTTTT. Translation gives CASSAGGKEKLFF.

The chain links TRBV6-6 to TRBJ2-3, with 8 bases that match TRBD1. Germline V gene data show CDR1 as MNHNY and CDR2 as SVGAGI (reference sequence). The V segment lost 4 bases and the J segment 0 bases; nucleotides outside the gene matches: 6. This CDR3 region has 16 residues. The CDR3 region has the DNA TGTGCCAGCAGTTCCGCGGACAGGGCCAGCACAGATACGCAGTATTTT. Its translation is CASSSADRASTDTQYF.

V gene TRBV7-2 combines with J gene TRBJ1-4; perhaps TRBD1 as D (6 bases). Looked up from germline, CDR1 is SGHTA and CDR2 is FQGNSA. The length of the CDR3 is 16 residues. V dropped 0 bases and J dropped 1 base, with 9 bases sitting between them. DNA of the CDR3: TGTGCCAGCAGCTTAGCTCAGGGGAAAACTAATGAAAAACTGTTTTTT. Amino acids: CASSLAQGKTNEKLFF. The variable domain in full, completed from reference TRBV7-2 and TRBJ1-4, reads GAGVSQSPSNKVTEKGKDVELRCDPISGHTALYWYRQSLGQGLEFLIYFQGNSAPDKSGLPSDRFSAERTGGSVSTLTIQRTQQEDSAVYLCASSLAQGKTNEKLFFGSGTQLSVL.

This chain uses TRBV30 with TRBJ1-5; 8 bases agree with TRBD1. Trimming removed 4 bases from V and 3 bases from J; junction bases left unmatched: 2. The CDR3 has 13 amino acids. In germline, CDR1 is GTSNPN, CDR2 SVGIG (reference sequence). The CDR3 bases are TGTGCCTGGACAGGGGGCTTCAATCAGCCCCAGCATTTT. Its translation is CAWTGGFNQPQHF.

The V gene is TRBV9, the J gene TRBJ2-1; D may be TRBD2 (6 bases). V gave up 2 bases and J gave up 5 bases, with 11 bases separating them. Germline V gene sequence: CDR1 SGDLS, CDR2 YYNGEE. The length of the CDR3 is 14 residues. The CDR3 nucleotides read TGTGCCAGCAGCGTTAGCGGTAACCACAATGAGCAGTTCTTC. Its protein is CASSVSGNHNEQFF.

In this sample, this clone turned up a few times. The sample has other DNA sequences that encode this CDR3 too. This chain joins TRBV5-1 and TRBJ2-1; TRBD2 agrees at 12 bases. V was clipped by 0 bases and J by 5 bases; unmatched bases: 0. This CDR3 comprises 15 residues. Germline assignment: CDR1 SGHRS and CDR2 YFSETQ. As DNA, the CDR3 is TGCGCCAGCAGCTTGGGGACTAGCGGGAACAATGAGCAGTTCTTC. As protein: CASSLGTSGNNEQFF.

V and J are TRBV5-4 and TRBJ1-2, with D possibly TRBD1 on 5 matching bases. The CDR3 sequence is 16 residues long. CDR1 is SGHNT and CDR2 is YYREEE in the germline V gene (reference sequence). The V gene lost 0 bases and the J gene lost 7 bases, with 19 bases spanning the gap. This chain's CDR3 is CASSLDGRQRPGGYTF. As DNA, the CDR3 is TGTGCCAGCAGCTTGGATGGGAGACAGAGGCCTGGTGGCTACACCTTC.

The V call is TRBV14, the J call TRBJ1-1; D is perhaps TRBD1 (5 bases). The length of the CDR3 is 14 residues. V gave up 1 base and J gave up 1 base, with 7 bases separating them. Germline V CDR1 and CDR2: SGHDN, FVKESK. This CDR3 is CASSQVGGNTEAFF. The CDR3, as DNA: TGTGCCAGCAGCCAAGTTGGGGGGAACACTGAAGCTTTCTTT.

The rearrangement uses TRBV6-1 and TRBJ1-6; 7 nucleotides line up with TRBD1. The V gene's germline CDR1 is MNHNS and CDR2 SASEGT. V shed 4 bases and J 5 bases; nucleotides not matched to a gene: 8. The CDR3 loop spans 16 amino acids. The CDR3 nucleotides are TGTGCCAGCAGTGTTAGACAGGGCGGGCATAATTCACCCCTCCACTTT. This codes for CASSVRQGGHNSPLHF.

The chain couples TRBV19 to TRBJ2-1, with TRBD2 matching 12 bases. The V and J ends lost 9 bases and 1 base, in that order; junction bases with no gene match: 4. Germline V CDR1 and CDR2: LNHDA, SQIVND (reference sequence). The length of the CDR3 is 15 residues. CDR3 DNA sequence: TGTGCCAGCAGACTAGCGGGAGCTTCCTACAATGAGCAGTTCTTC. Its protein is CASRLAGASYNEQFF.

CDR3: CASSRLAGPHIQYF. CDR3 DNA sequence: TGTGCCAGCAGCAGACTAGCGGGGCCCCACATTCAGTACTTC. The chain links TRBV28 to TRBJ2-4; 11 bases are shared with TRBD2. Germline loops: CDR1 MDHEN, CDR2 SYDVKM. Losses at the gene ends were 6 bases for V and 8 bases for J; bases not matched to a gene: 6. CDR3 length equals 14 residues.

V usage is TRBV7-8 and J usage is TRBJ1-5; D not certain. The CDR3 spans 15 residues. The V end was cut by 1 base, the J end by 6 bases, with 13 bases between. Germline loops: CDR1 SGHVS, CDR2 FQNEAQ. CDR3 region: CASSLVTPPGQPQHF. The CDR3, as DNA: TGTGCCAGCAGCTTAGTCACCCCTCCAGGTCAGCCCCAGCATTTT. Combining the CDR3 with reference TRBV7-8 and TRBJ1-5 gives the whole variable domain GAGVSQSPRYKVAKRGQDVALRCDPISGHVSLFWYQQALGQGPEFLTYFQNEAQLDKSGLPSDRFFAERPEGSVSTLKIQRTQQEDSAVYLCASSLVTPPGQPQHFGDGTRLSIL.